This record looks at one TCR beta chain sequence and its context. The antigen is unknown. This entry comes from a study of T-cell memory formation after mild COVID-19. General study points: Certain responding clones were present in pre-infection memory, suggesting participation of cross-reactive memory.

TCRdb fed the 5' RACE reads into MiXCR, producing one record per CDR3 protein. Found here are fewer than 550,000 distinct CDR3 sequences, around 18% of them singletons; the top ten hold around 9.2%. What was sequenced was PBMCs or a T cell subset sorted from them (not recorded which). This clonotype was sampled from an adult woman who had mild COVID-19 (a few samples of this study predate the infection). Cell type and time point are not known.

DNA for the CDR3: TGTGCCAGCAGTCGCTTGGGACCGTCCTATGGCTACACCTTC. Residues: CASSRLGPSYGYTF. J is TRBJ1-2 and V is TRBV12-3 or TRBV12-4; the D gene is possibly TRBD1 (5 bases). This CDR3 is 14 amino acids long. Trimming cost V 5 bases and J 4 bases, with 14 bases left between them.